The present T cell receptor (beta chain) was sequenced within a study of graft-versus-host responses after intestinal transplantation. The ends lost 3 bases at V and 6 bases at J; junction bases unmatched: 9. Germline V lookup: CDR1 KGHSH, CDR2 LQKENI. This CDR3 is 15 amino acids long. Some clones are missing from TCRdb's copy, which holds only in-frame ones; the method was immunoSEQ multiplex PCR. The repertoire consists of about 40,000 clones, with about 90% occurring once and the leading ten covering under 2.5%. The input for sequencing was PBMCs, taken 300 to 320 days after intestinal transplant. This receptor was identified in a human patient who received an intestinal transplant, so some T cells may come from the graft donor. This chain uses TRBV18 with TRBJ2-3, with 7 bases identical to TRBD1. Here the CDR3 reads CASSPAQGILDTQYF. For the CDR3, the DNA is TGTGCCAGCTCACCGGCACAGGGGATCCTGGATACGCAGTATTTT.